A selection of T cell receptor beta chains follows, all from one sample in a study of immune evolution from preneoplasia to lung adenocarcinoma. Assay: immunoSEQ multiplex PCR; the TCRdb copy retains only in-frame clones and omits some. The sample shows just over 6,500 clones, approximately 89% of them seen only once. The sample comprised FFPE invasive lung adenocarcinoma tissue. The source is a person aged 50-70 years with lung adenocarcinoma. The conserved cysteine and the conserved F or W are not part of the CDR3 here. A D gene is named only where the DNA matches it firmly.

j_call v_call d_call cdr3_aa
TRBJ1-1 TRBV19 NA ASSIDGGPRTEAF
TRBJ2-1 TRBV9 NA ASSVGTLGHADEQF
TRBJ2-7 TRBV18 NA ASSPGFRSYEQY
TRBJ2-5 TRBV4-2 NA ASSQDPQGGETQY
TRBJ1-5 TRBV7-2 NA ASSLDQGSNQPQH
TRBJ1-2 TRBV4-2 NA ASSQDGSGYGYT
TRBJ1-5 TRBV11-3 TRBD1 ASSLDRGRSNQPQH
TRBJ1-2 TRBV30 NA AWSDRTANYGYT
TRBJ2-3 TRBV6-1 TRBD1 ASRETGDGTDTQY
TRBJ2-2 TRBV25-1 NA ASRSGGAVGELF
TRBJ2-3 TRBV6-5 NA ASSLGAQVTDTQY
TRBJ2-5 TRBV7-6 TRBD2 ASSSASGTQETQY
TRBJ1-4 TRBV20-1 NA SARGVEKLF
TRBJ1-1 TRBV18 NA ASSPRQAGTEAF
TRBJ1-5 TRBV27 TRBD1 ASRSITGGNQPQH
TRBJ2-7 TRBV28 TRBD2 ASTLEREPYEQY
TRBJ2-7 TRBV7-8 NA ASSSLGGGLAYEQY
TRBJ1-1 TRBV30 NA AWNRRGPEAF
TRBJ2-3 TRBV6-1 NA ASSESTNFFTDTQY
TRBJ2-7 TRBV7-3 NA ASSLDLGSGEQY
TRBJ2-7 TRBV21-1 NA ASSKAGLGQGLYEQY
TRBJ1-4 TRBV5-6 NA ASSLIGRGDEKLF
TRBJ2-2 TRBV29-1 TRBD2 SGTLASGITGELF
TRBJ2-5 TRBV28 TRBD1 ASSSLAWDSSQETQY
TRBJ2-1 TRBV19 TRBD2 ASSIGLAGVSRSYNEQF
TRBJ2-3 TRBV5-1 NA ASSPPQDTQY
TRBJ2-5 TRBV2 TRBD2 ASSEGVWEGSGETQY
TRBJ1-4 TRBV6-1 TRBD1 ASSALGQGRAGTNEKLF
TRBJ2-3 TRBV2 TRBD2 ASKRTSGRSPSTDTQY
TRBJ2-2 TRBV6-5 NA ASRTRNTGELF
TRBJ2-5 TRBV4-2 NA ASSQDRLAEAQY
TRBJ1-5 TRBV10-3 NA ATDAGTGNQPQH
TRBJ1-4 TRBV28 TRBD1 ASSLGQGANEKLF
TRBJ2-1 TRBV5-1 TRBD2 ASSLAVPRGGRLTYNEQF
TRBJ2-7 TRBV7-6 TRBD1 ASSPLGGQGPYEQY
TRBJ1-1 TRBV5-1 TRBD1 ASSLGQDDTEAF
TRBJ1-1 TRBV5-5 NA ASSISVLHAAANTEAF
TRBJ2-3 TRBV6-6 NA ALGRISTDTQY
TRBJ2-3 TRBV28 TRBD2 ASRTSPSTDTQY
TRBJ2-1 TRBV6-4 TRBD1 ASSPGQDYNEQF
TRBJ2-5 TRBV15 NA ATSRGGLVETQY
TRBJ2-7 TRBV7-2 TRBD1 ASSLGTASYEQY
TRBJ2-1 TRBV18 NA ASSPQTGSTEQF
TRBJ2-3 TRBV19 TRBD2 ASSTGTSGIDTQY
TRBJ2-1 TRBV7-8 TRBD1 ASSLLRDRGQNEQF
TRBJ2-1 TRBV18 TRBD1 ASSTGTGTYNEQF
TRBJ1-1 TRBV14 TRBD1 ASSLSTGSMNTEAF
TRBJ2-5 TRBV5-1 NA AILTPEAQETQY
TRBJ1-2 TRBV28 TRBD1 ASTDRGNYGYT
TRBJ1-4 TRBV7-8 NA ASSLVLGAGEKLF
TRBJ2-2 TRBV9 NA ASSVDFSAGELF
TRBJ2-7 TRBV6-1 NA ASSEVLQGHEQY
TRBJ2-3 TRBV23-1 NA ASSQCPVVRLTDTQY
TRBJ1-2 TRBV5-1 NA ASSLEGGGYGYT